These 2 T cell receptor beta chains came from one sample sequenced in a study of T cell clones after liver transplantation. Sequenced by immunoSEQ multiplex PCR; TCRdb stores in-frame clones only, minus some. The sample consists of 77,000 or so clones, under 90% of them appearing once. The sample in question was CD4+ T cells from blood, obtained 12 months after liver transplant. Receptors originate from a human patient who received a liver transplant. A share of the T cells may be of graft donor origin.

This clone appeared a few times. The V gene is TRBV9, the J gene TRBJ1-3; D is unclear. The CDR3 has 16 residues. Trimming stripped 0 bases from V and 3 bases from J, with 13 bases between. Germline V gene sequence: CDR1 SGDLS, CDR2 YYNGEE. In DNA, the CDR3 is TGTGCCAGCAGCGTAGAGGTGGCGGTTCGTGGAAACACCATATATTTT. Its translation: CASSVEVAVRGNTIYF. Full variable domain (missing parts from reference TRBV9 and TRBJ1-3): DSGVTQTPKHLITATGQRVTLRCSPRSGDLSVYWYQQSLDQGLQFLIQYYNGEERAKGNILERFSAQQFPDLHSELNLSSLELGDSALYFCASSVEVAVRGNTIYFGEGSWLTVV.

The rearrangement links TRBV5-4 to TRBJ2-2; 13 bases fit TRBD2. Germline CDR1 reads SGHNT; CDR2 reads YYREEE (reference sequence). The CDR3 spans 16 residues. The J segment lost 4 bases and the V segment lost 4 bases, leaving 4 bases of the junction unmatched. Here the CDR3 reads CASSPGLAGVTGELFF. DNA of the CDR3: TGTGCCAGCAGCCCCGGACTAGCGGGAGTCACCGGGGAGCTGTTTTTT.